This T cell receptor (beta chain) was identified during a study of OX40 agonist ivuxolimab in advanced cancers. On the study more broadly: Patients received ivuxolimab, an agonistic anti-OX40 (CD134) antibody. Study-wide findings and caveats: CD8+ T cells showed, on average, more clonal expansion than CD4+ cells.

Points on this clone: What it binds is unknown.

CDR3 length equals 15 residues. The germline V gene encodes CDR1 MNHNY and CDR2 SVGAGI (reference sequence). J was trimmed by 7 bases and V by 6 bases; bases with no gene match: 12. Sequencing used immunoSEQ multiplex PCR; TCRdb keeps in-frame clones, though not all of them. This table holds around 60,000 clones, roughly nine tenths found once. Sequenced material: CD4+ or CD8+ T cells sorted from blood, taken in a trial of the OX40 agonist ivuxolimab. The receptor's source is an adult with an advanced solid tumor such as melanoma, head and neck, liver or kidney cancer. This chain links TRBV6-6 with TRBJ1-1; 9 bases fit TRBD1. This CDR3 is CASRAWGQGTIEAFF. In DNA form, the CDR3 reads TGTGCCAGCAGAGCATGGGGACAGGGAACGATTGAAGCTTTCTTT.